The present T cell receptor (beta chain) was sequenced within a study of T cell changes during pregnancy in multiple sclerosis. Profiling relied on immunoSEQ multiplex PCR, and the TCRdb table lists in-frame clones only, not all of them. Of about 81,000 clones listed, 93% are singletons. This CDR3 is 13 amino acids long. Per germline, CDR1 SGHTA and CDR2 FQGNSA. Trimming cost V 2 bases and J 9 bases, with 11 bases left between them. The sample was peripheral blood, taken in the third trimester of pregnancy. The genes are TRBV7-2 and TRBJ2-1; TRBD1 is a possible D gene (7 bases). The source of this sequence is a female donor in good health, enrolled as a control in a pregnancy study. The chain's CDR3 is CASSLNQGGEQFF. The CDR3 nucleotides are TGTGCCAGCAGCTTAAACCAGGGGGGTGAGCAGTTCTTC.